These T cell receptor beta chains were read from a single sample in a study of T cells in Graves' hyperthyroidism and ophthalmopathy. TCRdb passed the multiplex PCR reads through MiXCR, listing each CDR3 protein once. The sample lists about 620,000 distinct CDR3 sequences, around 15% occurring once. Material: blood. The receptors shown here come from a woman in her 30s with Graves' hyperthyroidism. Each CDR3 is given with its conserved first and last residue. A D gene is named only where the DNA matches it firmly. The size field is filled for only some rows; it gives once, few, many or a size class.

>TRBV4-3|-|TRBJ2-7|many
CASSAGLNSYEQYF
TGCGCCAGCAGCGCGGGACTGAACTCCTACGAGCAGTACTTC
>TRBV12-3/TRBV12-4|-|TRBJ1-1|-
CASSRNLNTEAFF
TGTGCCAGCAGTAGAAATCTGAACACTGAAGCTTTCTTT
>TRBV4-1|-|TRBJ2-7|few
CASSQPRDAVYEQYF
TGCGCCAGCAGCCAGCCTCGGGATGCGGTGTACGAGCAGTACTTC
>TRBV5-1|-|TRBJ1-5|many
CASSLGTASNQPQHF
TGCGCCAGCAGCTTGGGGACAGCTAGCAATCAGCCCCAGCATTTT
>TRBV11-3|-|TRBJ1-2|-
CASSLDVRLYGYTF
TGTGCCAGCAGCTTAGATGTCAGACTCTATGGCTACACCTTC
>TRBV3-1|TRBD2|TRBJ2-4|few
CASSPGGGGGIIQYF
TGTGCCAGCAGCCCCGGGGGGGGCGGTGGAATCATTCAGTACTTC
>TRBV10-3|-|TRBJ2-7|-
CAISDEYKSSYEQYF
TGTGCCATCAGTGACGAATATAAAAGCTCCTACGAGCAGTACTTC
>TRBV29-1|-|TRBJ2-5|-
CSWRAWETQYF
TGCAGCTGGCGCGCCTGGGAGACCCAGTACTTC
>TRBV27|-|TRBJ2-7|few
CASSSTPEIYEQYF
TGTGCCAGCAGTTCCACCCCCGAAATCTACGAGCAGTACTTC
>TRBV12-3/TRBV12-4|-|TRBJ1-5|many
CASSLWRGMGQPQHF
TGTGCCAGCAGCCTGTGGAGGGGCATGGGTCAGCCCCAGCATTTT
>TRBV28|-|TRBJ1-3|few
CASRSMLGNTIYF
TGTGCCAGCAGATCCATGCTGGGAAACACCATATATTTT
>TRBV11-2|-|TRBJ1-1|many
CASSSWVPLNTEAFF
TGTGCCAGCAGCTCCTGGGTCCCCCTGAACACTGAAGCTTTCTTT
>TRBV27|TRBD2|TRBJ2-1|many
CASSLPTSDEQFF
TGTGCCAGCAGTTTACCCACTAGCGATGAGCAGTTCTTC
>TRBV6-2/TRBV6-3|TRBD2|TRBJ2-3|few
CASRTLAGEADTQYF
TGTGCCAGCAGAACCTTAGCGGGAGAGGCAGATACGCAGTATTTT
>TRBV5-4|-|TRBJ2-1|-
CASSFPGIDEQFF
TGTGCCAGCAGCTTCCCGGGGATCGATGAGCAGTTCTTC
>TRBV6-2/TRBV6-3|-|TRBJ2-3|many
CASSPRLGGDTQYF
TGTGCCAGCAGTCCACGACTTGGAGGGGATACGCAGTATTTT
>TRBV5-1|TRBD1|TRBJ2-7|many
CASSSGTGHYEQYF
TGCGCCAGCAGTTCCGGGACAGGTCACTACGAGCAGTACTTC
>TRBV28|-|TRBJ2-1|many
CASSPLAGSSYNEQFF
TGTGCCAGCAGTCCCCTCGCGGGAAGCTCCTACAATGAGCAGTTCTTC
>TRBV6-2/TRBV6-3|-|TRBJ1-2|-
CASSSDPTGEAGYTF
TGTGCCAGCAGTTCCGATCCTACGGGGGAGGCTGGCTACACCTTC
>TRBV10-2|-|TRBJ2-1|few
CASSTGTGFYNEQFF
TGCGCCAGCAGTACCGGGACCGGTTTCTACAATGAGCAGTTCTTC
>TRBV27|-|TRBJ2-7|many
CASSLRGDSYEQYF
TGTGCCAGCAGTTTAAGGGGTGATAGCTACGAGCAGTACTTC
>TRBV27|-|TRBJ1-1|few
CASRRSGDTEAFF
TGTGCCAGCCGTCGTTCGGGCGACACTGAAGCTTTCTTT
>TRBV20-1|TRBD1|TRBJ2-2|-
CSAIGTGPNTGELFF
TGCAGTGCAATAGGGACAGGGCCGAACACCGGGGAGCTGTTTTTT
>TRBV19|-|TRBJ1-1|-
CASSSGGPTEAFF
TGTGCCAGTAGTTCGGGGGGACCCACTGAAGCTTTCTTT
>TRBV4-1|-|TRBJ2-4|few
CASSQAWERASKNIQYF
TGCGCCAGCAGCCAAGCGTGGGAAAGGGCCTCCAAAAACATTCAGTACTTC
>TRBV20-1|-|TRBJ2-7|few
CSAREAGKSYEQYF
TGCAGTGCTAGAGAGGCGGGGAAGTCCTACGAGCAGTACTTC
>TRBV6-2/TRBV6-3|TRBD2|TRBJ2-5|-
CASSWGASGSETQYF
TGTGCCAGCAGTTGGGGGGCTAGCGGGAGTGAGACCCAGTACTTC
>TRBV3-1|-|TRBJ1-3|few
CASSRDRSSEDTIYF
TGTGCCAGCAGCCGCGACAGGTCCTCTGAAGACACCATATATTTT
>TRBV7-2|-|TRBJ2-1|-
CARSLVRYRNEQFF
TGTGCCCGCAGCTTAGTCCGTTACAGGAACGAGCAGTTCTTC
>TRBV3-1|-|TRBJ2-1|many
CASSQGGGSSDEQFF
TGTGCCAGCAGCCAAGGAGGGGGGAGTTCGGATGAGCAGTTCTTC
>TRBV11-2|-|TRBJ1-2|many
CASSLESSYGYTF
TGTGCCAGCAGCTTAGAAAGTAGCTATGGCTACACCTTC
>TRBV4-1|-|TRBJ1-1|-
CASSQPLTAMNTEAFF
TGCGCCAGCAGCCAACCATTGACAGCTATGAACACTGAAGCTTTCTTT
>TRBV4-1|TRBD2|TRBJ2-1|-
CTSSPDLTTSGRADEQFF
TGCACCAGCAGCCCCGATTTGACAACTAGCGGGAGGGCCGATGAGCAGTTCTTC
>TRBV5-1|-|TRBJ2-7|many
CASSSHPGTENYEQYF
TGCGCCAGCAGCTCACACCCCGGGACCGAGAACTACGAGCAGTACTTC
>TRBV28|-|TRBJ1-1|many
CASSLSSRRTEAFF
TGTGCCAGCAGTTTAAGTTCCAGGAGGACTGAAGCTTTCTTT
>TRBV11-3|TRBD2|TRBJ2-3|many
CASSLDGGLARDTQYF
TGTGCCAGCAGCTTAGATGGAGGACTAGCTCGCGATACGCAGTATTTT
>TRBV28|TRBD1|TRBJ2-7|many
CASSQGTGGARPYEQYF
TGTGCCAGCAGTCAGGGGACAGGGGGCGCGAGGCCCTACGAGCAGTACTTC